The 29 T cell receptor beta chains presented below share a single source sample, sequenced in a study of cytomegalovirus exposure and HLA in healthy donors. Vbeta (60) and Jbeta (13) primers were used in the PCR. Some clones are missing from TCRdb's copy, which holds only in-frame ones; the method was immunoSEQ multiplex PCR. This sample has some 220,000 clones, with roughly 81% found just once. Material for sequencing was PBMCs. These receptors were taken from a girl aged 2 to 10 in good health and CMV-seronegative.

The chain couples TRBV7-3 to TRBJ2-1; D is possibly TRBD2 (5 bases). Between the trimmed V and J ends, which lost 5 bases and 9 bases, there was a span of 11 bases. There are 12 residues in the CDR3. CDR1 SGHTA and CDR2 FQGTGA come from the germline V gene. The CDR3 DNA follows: TGTGCCAGCAGCCAGAGCGGCGGTGAGCAGTTCTTC. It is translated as CASSQSGGEQFF. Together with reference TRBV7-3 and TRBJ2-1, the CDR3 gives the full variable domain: GAGVSQTPSNKVTEKGKYVELRCDPISGHTALYWYRQSLGQGPEFLIYFQGTGAADDSGLPNDRFFAVRPEGSVSTLKIQRTERGDSAVYLCASSQSGGEQFFGPGTRLTVL.

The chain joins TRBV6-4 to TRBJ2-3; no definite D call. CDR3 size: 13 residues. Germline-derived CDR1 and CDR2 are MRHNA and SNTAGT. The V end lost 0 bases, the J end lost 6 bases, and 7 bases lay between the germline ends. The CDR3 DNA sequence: TGTGCCAGCAGTGACTCGCCCAGGGATACGCAGTATTTT. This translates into CASSDSPRDTQYF.

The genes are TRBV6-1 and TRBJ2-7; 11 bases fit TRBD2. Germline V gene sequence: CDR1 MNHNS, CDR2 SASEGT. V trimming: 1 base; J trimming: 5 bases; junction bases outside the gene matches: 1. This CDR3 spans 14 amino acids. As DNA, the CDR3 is TGTGCCAGCAGTGAAGGACTAGCGGGACACGAGCAGTACTTC. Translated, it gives CASSEGLAGHEQYF.

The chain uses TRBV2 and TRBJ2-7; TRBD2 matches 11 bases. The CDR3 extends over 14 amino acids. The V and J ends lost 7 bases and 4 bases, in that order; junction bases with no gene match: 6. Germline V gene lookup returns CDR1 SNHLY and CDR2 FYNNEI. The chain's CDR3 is CASKLRTSGYEQYF. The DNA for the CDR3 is TGTGCCAGCAAACTCCGGACTAGCGGGTACGAGCAGTACTTC.

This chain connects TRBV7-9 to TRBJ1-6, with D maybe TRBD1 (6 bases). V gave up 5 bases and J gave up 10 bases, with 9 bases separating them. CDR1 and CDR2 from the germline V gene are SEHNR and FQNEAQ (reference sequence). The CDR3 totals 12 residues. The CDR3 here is CASSTGSSPLHF. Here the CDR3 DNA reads TGTGCCAGCAGCACAGGGAGCTCACCCCTCCACTTT.

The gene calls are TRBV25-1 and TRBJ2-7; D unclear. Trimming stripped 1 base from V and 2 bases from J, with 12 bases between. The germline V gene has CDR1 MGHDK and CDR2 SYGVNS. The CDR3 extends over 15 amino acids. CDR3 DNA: TGTGCCAGCAGTGAATCGATAACAATGGCCTACGAGCAGTACTTC. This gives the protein CASSESITMAYEQYF.

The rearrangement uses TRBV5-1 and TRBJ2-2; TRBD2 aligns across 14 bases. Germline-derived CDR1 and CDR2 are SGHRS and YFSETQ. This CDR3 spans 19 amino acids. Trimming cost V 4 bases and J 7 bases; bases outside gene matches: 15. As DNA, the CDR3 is TGCGCCAGCAGCCCGAACCCCCATTTGACTAGCGGGGGGGGCGGGGAGCTGTTTTTT. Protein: CASSPNPHLTSGGGGELFF.

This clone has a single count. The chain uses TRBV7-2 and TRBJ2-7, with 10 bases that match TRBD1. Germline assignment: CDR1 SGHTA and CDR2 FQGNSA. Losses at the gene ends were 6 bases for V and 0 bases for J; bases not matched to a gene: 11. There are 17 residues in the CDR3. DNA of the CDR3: TGTGCCAGCAGTTCTCCGGGACAGGGGTTGGGCTCCTACGAGCAGTACTTC. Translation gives CASSSPGQGLGSYEQYF.

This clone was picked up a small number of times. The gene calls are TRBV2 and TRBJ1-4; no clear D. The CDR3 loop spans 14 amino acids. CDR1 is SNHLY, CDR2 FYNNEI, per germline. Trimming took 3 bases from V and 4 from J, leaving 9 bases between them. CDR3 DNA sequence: TGTGCCAGCAGTGATTTGGTACTTAATGAAAAACTGTTTTTT. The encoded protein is CASSDLVLNEKLFF.

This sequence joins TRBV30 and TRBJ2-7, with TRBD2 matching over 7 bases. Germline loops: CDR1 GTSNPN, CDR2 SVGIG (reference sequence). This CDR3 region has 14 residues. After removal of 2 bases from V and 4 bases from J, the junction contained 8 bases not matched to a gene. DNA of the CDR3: TGTGCCTGGAGTTTACTGGGAGGGGTATACGAGCAGTACTTC. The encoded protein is CAWSLLGGVYEQYF.

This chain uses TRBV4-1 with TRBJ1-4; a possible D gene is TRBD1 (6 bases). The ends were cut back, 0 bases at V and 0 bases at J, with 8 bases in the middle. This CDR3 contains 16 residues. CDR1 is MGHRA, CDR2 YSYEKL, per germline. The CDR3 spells CASSQDRQATNEKLFF. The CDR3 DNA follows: TGCGCCAGCAGCCAAGATCGACAGGCAACTAATGAAAAACTGTTTTTT.

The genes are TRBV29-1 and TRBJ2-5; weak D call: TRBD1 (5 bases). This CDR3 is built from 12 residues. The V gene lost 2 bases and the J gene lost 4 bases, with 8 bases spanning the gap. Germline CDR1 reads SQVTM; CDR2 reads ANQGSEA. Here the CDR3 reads CSVEQGGETQYF. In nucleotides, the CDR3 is TGCAGCGTTGAACAGGGCGGAGAGACCCAGTACTTC.

In DNA, the CDR3 is TGCGCCAGCGGGGGTACCCAGCGGGAGTTAGGGAATGAGCAGTTCTTC. It specifies CASGGTQRELGNEQFF. The chain has TRBV4-1 and TRBJ2-1; 8 bases agree with TRBD2. CDR1 and CDR2 from the germline V gene are MGHRA and YSYEKL. There are 16 residues in the CDR3. The trim removed 8 bases at V and 7 bases at J, leaving 16 bases unmatched.

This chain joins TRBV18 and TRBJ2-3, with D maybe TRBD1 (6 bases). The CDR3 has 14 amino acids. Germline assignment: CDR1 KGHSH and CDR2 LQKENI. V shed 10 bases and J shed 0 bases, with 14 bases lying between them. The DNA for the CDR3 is TGTGCCACCCGACAGGAAGGGAGCACAGATACGCAGTATTTT. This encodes CATRQEGSTDTQYF.

CDR3 coding DNA: TGCGCCAGCAGCTCGTGGACGGGGAGCTCCTATAATTCACCCCTCCACTTT. Translating gives CASSSWTGSSYNSPLHF. The chain carries TRBV5-1 and TRBJ1-6; D is uncertain. The CDR3 spans 17 residues. Germline V lookup: CDR1 SGHRS, CDR2 YFSETQ. V shed 3 bases and J shed 0 bases, with 13 bases lying between them. Using reference TRBV5-1 and TRBJ1-6 for the parts outside the CDR3, the full variable domain is KAGVTQTPRYLIKTRGQQVTLSCSPISGHRSVSWYQQTPGQGLQFLFEYFSETQRNKGNFPGRFSGRQFSNSRSEMNVSTLELGDSALYLCASSSWTGSSYNSPLHFGNGTRLTVT.

The DNA for the CDR3 is TGTGCCAGCAGTTTAGGGACTGCGAACACTGAAGCTTTCTTT. Protein sequence: CASSLGTANTEAFF. The gene calls are TRBV27 and TRBJ1-1; D is possibly TRBD1 (5 bases). Between the trimmed V and J ends, which lost 2 bases and 1 base, there was a span of 8 bases. The CDR3 is made up of 14 amino acids. CDR1 and CDR2 from the germline V gene are MNHEY and SMNVEV (reference sequence).

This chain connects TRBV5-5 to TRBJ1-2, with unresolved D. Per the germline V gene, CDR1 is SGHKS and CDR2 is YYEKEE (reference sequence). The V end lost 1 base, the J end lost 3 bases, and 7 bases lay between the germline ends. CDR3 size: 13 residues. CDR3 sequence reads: CASSLRRDYGYTF. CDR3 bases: TGTGCCAGCAGCTTGCGGAGGGACTATGGCTACACCTTC.

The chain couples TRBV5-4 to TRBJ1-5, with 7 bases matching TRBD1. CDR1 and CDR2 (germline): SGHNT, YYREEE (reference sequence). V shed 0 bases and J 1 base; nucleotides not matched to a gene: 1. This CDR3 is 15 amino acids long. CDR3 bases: TGTGCCAGCAGCTTGGACAGGGGAAGCAATCAGCCCCAGCATTTT. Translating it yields CASSLDRGSNQPQHF.

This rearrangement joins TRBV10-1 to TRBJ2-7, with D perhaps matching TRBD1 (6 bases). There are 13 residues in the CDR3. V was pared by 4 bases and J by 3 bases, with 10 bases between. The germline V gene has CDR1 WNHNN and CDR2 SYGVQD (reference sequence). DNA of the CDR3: TGCGCCAGCAGTGCCGGGACAAACTACGAGCAGTACTTC. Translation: CASSAGTNYEQYF.

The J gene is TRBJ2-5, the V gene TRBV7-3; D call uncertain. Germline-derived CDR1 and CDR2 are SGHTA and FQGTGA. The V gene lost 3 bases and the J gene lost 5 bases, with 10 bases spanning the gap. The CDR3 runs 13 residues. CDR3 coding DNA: TGTGCCAGCAGCTTGGTAGCCCGGGAGACCCAGTACTTC. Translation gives CASSLVARETQYF.

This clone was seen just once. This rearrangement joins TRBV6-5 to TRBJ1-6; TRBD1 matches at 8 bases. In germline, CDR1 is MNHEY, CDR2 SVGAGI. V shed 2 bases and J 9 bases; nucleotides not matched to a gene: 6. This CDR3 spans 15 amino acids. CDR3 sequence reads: CASSYEGQVVSPLHF. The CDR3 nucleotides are TGTGCCAGCAGTTACGAGGGACAGGTGGTTTCACCCCTCCACTTT.

CDR3 sequence (DNA): TGTGCCAGCAGTTCTAGCGGGCCCTCCACCGGGGAGCTGTTTTTT. Protein product: CASSSSGPSTGELFF. The chain couples TRBV6-5 to TRBJ2-2, with TRBD2 matching 8 bases. The CDR3 is made up of 15 amino acids. V lost 4 bases, J lost 4 bases, and 5 bases stayed unmatched. Germline V gene sequence: CDR1 MNHEY, CDR2 SVGAGI.

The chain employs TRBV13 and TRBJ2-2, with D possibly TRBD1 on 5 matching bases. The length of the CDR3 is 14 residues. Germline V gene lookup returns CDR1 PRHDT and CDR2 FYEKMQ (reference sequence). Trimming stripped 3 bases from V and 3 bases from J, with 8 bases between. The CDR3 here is CASSLDKYTGELFF. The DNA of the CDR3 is TGTGCCAGCAGCTTGGACAAATACACCGGGGAGCTGTTTTTT.

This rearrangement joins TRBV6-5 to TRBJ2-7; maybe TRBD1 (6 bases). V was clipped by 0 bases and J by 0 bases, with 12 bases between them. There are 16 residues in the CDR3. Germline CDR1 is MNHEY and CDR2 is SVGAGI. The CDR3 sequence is CASSYSQGQPSYEQYF. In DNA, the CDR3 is TGTGCCAGCAGTTACTCTCAGGGACAACCCTCCTACGAGCAGTACTTC.

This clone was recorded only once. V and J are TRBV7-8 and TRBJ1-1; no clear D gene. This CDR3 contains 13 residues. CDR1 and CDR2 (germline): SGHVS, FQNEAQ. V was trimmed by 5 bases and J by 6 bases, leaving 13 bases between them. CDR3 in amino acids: CASSPGKWAEAFF. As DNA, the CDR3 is TGTGCCAGCAGCCCGGGTAAATGGGCTGAAGCTTTCTTT.

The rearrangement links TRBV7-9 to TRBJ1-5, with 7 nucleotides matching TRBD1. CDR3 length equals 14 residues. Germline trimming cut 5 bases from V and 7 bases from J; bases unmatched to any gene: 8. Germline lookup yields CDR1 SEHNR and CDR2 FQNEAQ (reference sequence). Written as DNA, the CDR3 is TGTGCCAGCAGCGATGACAGGGAAAGGCAGCCCCAGCATTTT. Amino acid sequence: CASSDDRERQPQHF.

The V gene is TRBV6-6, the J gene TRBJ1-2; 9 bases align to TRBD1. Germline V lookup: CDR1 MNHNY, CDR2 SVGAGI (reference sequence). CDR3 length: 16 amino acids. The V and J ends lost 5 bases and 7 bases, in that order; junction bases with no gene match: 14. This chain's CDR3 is CASSPNTGTGLSGYTF. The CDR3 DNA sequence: TGTGCCAGCAGTCCTAATACCGGGACAGGGTTGAGTGGCTACACCTTC.

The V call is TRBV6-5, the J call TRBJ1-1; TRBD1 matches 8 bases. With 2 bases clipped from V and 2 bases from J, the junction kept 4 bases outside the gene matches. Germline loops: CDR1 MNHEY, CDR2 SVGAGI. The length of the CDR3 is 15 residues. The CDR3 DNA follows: TGTGCCAGCAGTTACGGCCAGGGGGCTAACACTGAAGCTTTCTTT. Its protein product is CASSYGQGANTEAFF.

CDR3 residues: CASSSDRKTNEKLFF. CDR3 coding DNA: TGTGCCAGCAGCTCCGACAGAAAAACTAATGAAAAACTGTTTTTT. The chain links TRBV7-2 to TRBJ1-4, with D possibly TRBD1 on 5 matching bases. Trimming took 4 bases from V and 1 from J, leaving 10 bases between them. The length of the CDR3 is 15 residues. Germline V gene data show CDR1 as SGHTA and CDR2 as FQGNSA.